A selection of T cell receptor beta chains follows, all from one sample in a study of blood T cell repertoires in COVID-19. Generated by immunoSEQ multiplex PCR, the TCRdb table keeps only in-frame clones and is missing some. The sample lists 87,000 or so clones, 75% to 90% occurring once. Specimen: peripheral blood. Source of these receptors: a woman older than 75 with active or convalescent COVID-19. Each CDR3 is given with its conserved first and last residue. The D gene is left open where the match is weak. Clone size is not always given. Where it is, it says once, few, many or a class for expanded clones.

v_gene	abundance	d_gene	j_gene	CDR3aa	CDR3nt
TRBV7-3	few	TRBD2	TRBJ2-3	CASSSGLATDTQYF	TGTGCCAGCAGCTCAGGACTAGCAACAGATACGCAGTATTTT
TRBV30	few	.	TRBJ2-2	CAWNRVLNTGELFF	TGTGCCTGGAACAGGGTTTTGAACACCGGGGAGCTGTTTTTT
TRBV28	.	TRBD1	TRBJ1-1	CASSLQGGTEAFF	TGTGCCAGCAGTCTCCAGGGGGGCACTGAAGCTTTCTTT
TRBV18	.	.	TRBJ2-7	CASSPGRVHEQYF	TGTGCCAGCTCACCGGGCAGGGTTCACGAGCAGTACTTC
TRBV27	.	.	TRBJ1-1	CASTLRGWSTEAFF	TGTGCCAGCACTCTGCGGGGATGGAGCACTGAAGCTTTCTTT
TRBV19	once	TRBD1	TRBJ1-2	CASSTTGNPGYTF	TGTGCCAGTAGTACGACAGGGAACCCAGGCTACACCTTC
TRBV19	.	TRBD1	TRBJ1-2	CASSIRPGGSSGNYGYTF	TGTGCCAGTAGTATCAGGCCAGGGGGCTCAAGTGGTAACTATGGCTACACCTTC
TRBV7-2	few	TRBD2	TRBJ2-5	CASSLVRLAGQETQYF	TGTGCCAGCAGCTTAGTTCGGCTAGCGGGACAAGAGACCCAGTACTTC
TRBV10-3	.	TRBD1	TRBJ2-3	CAIRGGQGASDTQYF	TGTGCCATCAGAGGGGGACAGGGGGCGTCAGATACGCAGTATTTT
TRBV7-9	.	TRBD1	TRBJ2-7	CASSLGQGGSYEQYF	TGTGCCAGCAGCTTAGGACAGGGGGGTTCCTACGAGCAGTACTTC
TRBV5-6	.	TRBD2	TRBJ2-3	CASSFSSGSADTQYF	TGTGCCAGCAGCTTTTCTAGCGGGAGTGCAGATACGCAGTATTTT
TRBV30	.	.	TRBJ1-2	CAWSVAGTYTF	TGTGCCTGGAGTGTAGCAGGGACTTACACCTTC
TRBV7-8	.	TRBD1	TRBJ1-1	CASSLDPGTGPNTEAFF	TGTGCCAGCAGCTTAGACCCCGGGACAGGGCCGAACACTGAAGCTTTCTTT
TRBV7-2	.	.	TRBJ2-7	CASSFGRGGYEQYF	TGTGCCAGCAGCTTCGGAAGGGGTGGTTACGAGCAGTACTTC
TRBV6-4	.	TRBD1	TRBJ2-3	CASSENRGTDTQYF	TGTGCCAGCAGTGAAAACAGGGGAACAGATACGCAGTATTTT
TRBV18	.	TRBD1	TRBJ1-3	CASSLGQGPSGNTIYF	TGTGCCAGCTCACTGGGACAGGGACCTTCTGGAAACACCATATATTTT
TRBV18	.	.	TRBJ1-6	CASSPGLNNSPLHF	TGTGCCAGCTCACCGGGACTGAATAATTCACCCCTCCACTTT
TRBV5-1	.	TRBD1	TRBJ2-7	CASSQEGTAYEQYF	TGCGCCAGCAGCCAGGAAGGGACAGCCTACGAGCAGTACTTC
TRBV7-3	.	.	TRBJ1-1	CASSRLSGTEAFF	TGTGCCAGCAGTCGGCTATCGGGGACTGAAGCTTTCTTT
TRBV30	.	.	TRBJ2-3	CAWTITDTQYF	TGTGCCTGGACTATCACAGATACGCAGTATTTT
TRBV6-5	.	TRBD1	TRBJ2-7	CASSSPRDRVYEQYF	TGTGCCAGCAGCTCGCCTCGGGACAGGGTATACGAGCAGTACTTC
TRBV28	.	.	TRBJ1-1	CASSFLRQGLEAFF	TGTGCCAGCAGTTTCTTGCGGCAGGGGCTTGAAGCTTTCTTT
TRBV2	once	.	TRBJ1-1	CASRRARAGTEAFF	TGTGCCAGCAGACGGGCCAGGGCAGGCACTGAAGCTTTCTTT
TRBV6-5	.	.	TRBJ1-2	CASSYWEGGDYGYTF	TGTGCCAGCAGTTACTGGGAGGGGGGGGACTATGGCTACACCTTC
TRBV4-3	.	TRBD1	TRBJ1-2	CASSQGTGTNYGYTF	TGCGCCAGCAGCCAAGGGACAGGGACTAACTATGGCTACACCTTC
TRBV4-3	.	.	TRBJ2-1	CASSQRRSGSAYNEQFF	TGCGCCAGCAGCCAGAGACGGTCTGGGAGCGCCTACAATGAGCAGTTCTTC
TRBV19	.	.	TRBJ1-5	CASSSRGDGNQPQHF	TGTGCCAGTAGTAGCAGGGGAGATGGCAATCAGCCCCAGCATTTT
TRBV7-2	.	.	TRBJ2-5	CASSHMQGIGQETQYF	TGTGCCAGCAGCCACATGCAGGGAATTGGGCAAGAGACCCAGTACTTC
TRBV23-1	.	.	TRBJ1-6	CASSPAGPPRDTPNSPLHF	TGCGCCAGCAGTCCCGCGGGTCCTCCACGGGACACACCGAATTCACCCCTCCACTTT
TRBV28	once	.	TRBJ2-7	CASSFLRLRYEQYF	TGTGCCAGCAGTTTCTTAAGGTTGCGGTACGAGCAGTACTTC
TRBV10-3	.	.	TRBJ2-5	CAIRAGSSQETQYF	TGTGCCATCAGAGCAGGGTCCTCCCAAGAGACCCAGTACTTC
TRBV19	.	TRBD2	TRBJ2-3	CASRASGSADTQYF	TGTGCCAGTAGGGCTAGCGGGAGCGCAGATACGCAGTATTTT
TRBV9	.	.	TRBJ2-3	CASSVAADTQYF	TGTGCCAGCAGCGTAGCAGCGGATACGCAGTATTTT
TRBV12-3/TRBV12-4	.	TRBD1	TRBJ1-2	CASQEGRGRGYTF	TGTGCCAGCCAGGAAGGCAGGGGGCGAGGCTACACCTTC
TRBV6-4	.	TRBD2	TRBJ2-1	CASSEGELANNEQFF	TGTGCCAGCAGTGAGGGGGAACTAGCGAACAATGAGCAGTTCTTC